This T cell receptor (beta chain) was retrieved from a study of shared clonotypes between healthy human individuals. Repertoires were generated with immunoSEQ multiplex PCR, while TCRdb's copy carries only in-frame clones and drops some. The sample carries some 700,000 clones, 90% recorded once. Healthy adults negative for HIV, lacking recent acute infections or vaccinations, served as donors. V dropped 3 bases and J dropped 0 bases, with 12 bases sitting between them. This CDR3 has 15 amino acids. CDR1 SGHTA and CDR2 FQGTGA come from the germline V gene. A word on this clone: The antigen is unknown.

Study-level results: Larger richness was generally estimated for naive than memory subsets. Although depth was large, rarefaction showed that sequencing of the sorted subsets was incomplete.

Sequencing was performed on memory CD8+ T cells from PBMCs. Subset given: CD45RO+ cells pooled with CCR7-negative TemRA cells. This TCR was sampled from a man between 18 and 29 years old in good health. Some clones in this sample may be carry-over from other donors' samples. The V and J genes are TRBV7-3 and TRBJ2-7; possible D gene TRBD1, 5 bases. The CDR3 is CASSLTASPSYEQYF. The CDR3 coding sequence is TGTGCCAGCAGCTTGACAGCATCTCCCTCCTACGAGCAGTACTTC.